The following is a TCR beta chain sequence with its context. Its target is not known. These data originate in a study of T cells in tumors after PD-1 blockade. Study summary: Patients had no prior checkpoint blockade, systemic immunosuppressants, or anti-cancer therapy within 4 weeks. Patients received pembrolizumab 200 mg every 3 weeks or cemiplimab 350 mg every 2 weeks. Study-level results: Peripheral recruitment is suggested, as some novel exhausted tumor clones were in pre-treatment blood.

Input was about 550 ng to 6,500 ng of genomic DNA from tumor or blood. Germline V CDR1 and CDR2: MNHEY, SVGAGI. V shed 4 bases and J shed 5 bases, with 9 bases lying between them. The length of the CDR3 is 14 residues. Profiling relied on immunoSEQ multiplex PCR, and the TCRdb table lists in-frame clones only, not all of them. The table records about 34,000 clones, around 72% of them present only once. The sequencing here drew on PBMCs, taken after anti-PD-1 treatment. The receptor was isolated from a human donor with basal cell carcinoma. The chain carries TRBV6-5 and TRBJ1-6; D uncertain. CDR3 nucleotide sequence: TGTGCCAGCAGTTTGGAAACCCATAATTCACCCCTCCACTTT. Encoded protein: CASSLETHNSPLHF.